The clone carrying this T cell receptor (beta chain) was seen a few times. Trimming pared 8 bases from V and 1 base from J, leaving 6 bases between. The CDR3 length is 12 residues. Looked up from germline, CDR1 is SEHNR and CDR2 is FQNEAQ (reference sequence). The source of the sample is a study of shared clonotypes between healthy human individuals. Every subset's genomic DNA went evenly onto several immunoSEQ plates. The repertoire was sequenced with immunoSEQ multiplex PCR; TCRdb's copy has only in-frame clones and lacks some. Altogether around 1.9 million clones are present, over 85% being singletons, with the ten largest covering under 2%. CD45RO negativity and positive selection for CCR7 defined naive CD8 cells, a population that excluded terminally differentiated effector memory CD45RA+ cells.

This rearrangement joins TRBV7-9 to TRBJ1-5; the D is unclear. The sequence was collected from a man younger than 30 in good health. Some clones in this sample may be carry-over from other donors' samples. Sequenced input: naive CD8+ T cells from PBMCs. Here the CDR3 DNA reads TGTGCCAGCGGTTTAAGCAATCAGCCCCAGCATTTT. The encoded protein is CASGLSNQPQHF.